A selection of T cell receptor beta chains follows, all from one sample in a study of cytomegalovirus exposure and HLA in healthy donors. Only in-frame clones appear in the TCRdb table, and some are missing; sequencing was by immunoSEQ multiplex PCR. The sample includes some 150,000 clones, around three quarters seen only once; the top ten take roughly 2%. Sequences were obtained from PBMCs. The receptors originated from a man in his forties in good health and CMV-seronegative. Each CDR3 is given with its conserved first and last residue. The order of the fields is J gene, V gene, D gene, CDR3 protein. A D gene is named only where the DNA matches it firmly.

j_gene: TRBJ2-7
v_gene: TRBV7-2
d_gene: TRBD1
CDR3aa: CASSSAGTASYEQYF

j_gene: TRBJ2-7
v_gene: TRBV18
d_gene: NA
CDR3aa: CASSQDRRSDEQYF

j_gene: TRBJ2-1
v_gene: TRBV7-2
d_gene: NA
CDR3aa: CASSSGYNEQFF

j_gene: TRBJ2-3
v_gene: TRBV23-1
d_gene: NA
CDR3aa: CASSQSPFEGSPDTQYF

j_gene: TRBJ2-7
v_gene: TRBV5-1
d_gene: TRBD1
CDR3aa: CASSQASRGSYEQYF

j_gene: TRBJ2-5
v_gene: TRBV7-9
d_gene: TRBD1
CDR3aa: CASPGTEAQYF

j_gene: TRBJ1-3
v_gene: TRBV2
d_gene: NA
CDR3aa: CASSEARGTGNTIYF

j_gene: TRBJ2-7
v_gene: TRBV9
d_gene: TRBD2
CDR3aa: CASSPRASGDYEQYF

j_gene: TRBJ2-5
v_gene: TRBV6-1
d_gene: NA
CDR3aa: CASSAGETQYF

j_gene: TRBJ2-7
v_gene: TRBV5-1
d_gene: NA
CDR3aa: CASSLRVSGFSYEQYF

j_gene: TRBJ2-7
v_gene: TRBV14
d_gene: TRBD2
CDR3aa: CASSQGPGRAVEQYF

j_gene: TRBJ2-1
v_gene: TRBV2
d_gene: TRBD2
CDR3aa: CASNAAPLAYPDNEQFF

j_gene: TRBJ1-5
v_gene: TRBV25-1
d_gene: TRBD1
CDR3aa: CASSETGTGSSNQPQHF

j_gene: TRBJ2-2
v_gene: TRBV27
d_gene: TRBD2
CDR3aa: CASSLVYRKREGRTSNTGELFF

j_gene: TRBJ2-5
v_gene: TRBV10-3
d_gene: TRBD1
CDR3aa: CAISLDRDQETQYF

j_gene: TRBJ1-6
v_gene: TRBV6-5
d_gene: TRBD1
CDR3aa: CASRPDRAYNSPLHF

j_gene: TRBJ2-4
v_gene: TRBV5-5
d_gene: TRBD1
CDR3aa: CASSPRYRDRVVKNIQYF

j_gene: TRBJ1-2
v_gene: TRBV5-6
d_gene: TRBD1
CDR3aa: CASRPDRVASGYTF

j_gene: TRBJ1-2
v_gene: TRBV4-2
d_gene: NA
CDR3aa: CASREREGSYGYTF

j_gene: TRBJ2-7
v_gene: TRBV4-1
d_gene: TRBD2
CDR3aa: CASRPLTSGSGEQYF

j_gene: NA
v_gene: TRBV29-1
d_gene: TRBD1
CDR3aa: CSVEGQGGELAYEQYF

j_gene: TRBJ1-6
v_gene: TRBV5-1
d_gene: TRBD1
CDR3aa: CASSKGTGPDSPLHF

j_gene: TRBJ1-1
v_gene: TRBV5-1
d_gene: NA
CDR3aa: CASSLGGNAEAFF

j_gene: TRBJ2-5
v_gene: TRBV9
d_gene: NA
CDR3aa: CASSYAEGGETQYF